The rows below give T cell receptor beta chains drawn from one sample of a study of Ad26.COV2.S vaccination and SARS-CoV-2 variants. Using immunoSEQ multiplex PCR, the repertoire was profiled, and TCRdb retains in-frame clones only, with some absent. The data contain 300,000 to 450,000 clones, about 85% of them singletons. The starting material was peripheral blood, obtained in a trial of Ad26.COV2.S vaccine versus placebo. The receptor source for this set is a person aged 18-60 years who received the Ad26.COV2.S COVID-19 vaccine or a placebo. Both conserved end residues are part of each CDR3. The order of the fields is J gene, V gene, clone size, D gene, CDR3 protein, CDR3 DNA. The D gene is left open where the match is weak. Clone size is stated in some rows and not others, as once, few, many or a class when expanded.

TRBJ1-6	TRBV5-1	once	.	CASSLGREMRSPLHF	TGCGCCAGCAGCTTGGGCAGGGAGATGAGATCACCCCTCCACTTT
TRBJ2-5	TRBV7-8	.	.	CASTPRSGTHQETQYF	TGTGCCAGCACACCCCGATCCGGGACACACCAAGAGACCCAGTACTTC
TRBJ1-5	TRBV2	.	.	CASRIGNSNQPQHF	TGTGCCAGCAGAATTGGGAATAGCAATCAGCCCCAGCATTTT
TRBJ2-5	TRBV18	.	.	CASSPRSREETQYF	TGTGCCAGCTCACCAAGGAGTAGGGAAGAGACCCAGTACTTC
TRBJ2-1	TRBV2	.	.	CASRTPIEPPSLFF	TGTGCCAGCAGGACCCCCATAGAGCCTCCATCCCTGTTCTTC
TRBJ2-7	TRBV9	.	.	CASSVVGGPEQYF	TGTGCCAGCAGCGTAGTCGGGGGTCCCGAGCAGTACTTC
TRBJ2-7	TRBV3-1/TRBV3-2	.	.	CASSQVLRGLNEQYF	TGTGCCAGCAGCCAAGTTTTGCGGGGCCTCAACGAGCAGTACTTC
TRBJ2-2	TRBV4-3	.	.	CASSQETWANTGELFF	TGCGCCAGCAGCCAAGAAACCTGGGCGAACACCGGGGAGCTGTTTTTT
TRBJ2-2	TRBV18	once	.	CASSRNHPGELFF	TGTGCCAGCTCACGCAACCATCCCGGGGAGCTGTTTTTT
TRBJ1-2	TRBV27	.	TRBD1	CASRAGGDEGYGYTF	TGTGCCAGCAGGGCAGGGGGCGACGAGGGGTATGGCTACACCTTC
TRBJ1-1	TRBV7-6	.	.	CASSDSPGEPAFF	TGTGCCAGCAGCGACTCCCCAGGGGAGCCAGCTTTCTTT
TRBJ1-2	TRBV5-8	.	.	CATLGEFRGYTF	TGTGCCACCCTGGGGGAGTTCAGGGGCTACACCTTC
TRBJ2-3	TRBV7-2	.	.	CASSSQVTDTQYF	TGTGCCAGCAGCTCACAGGTCACAGATACGCAGTATTTT
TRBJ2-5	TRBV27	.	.	CASSPRTAKQETQYF	TGTGCCAGCAGTCCCCGAACAGCTAAACAAGAGACCCAGTACTTC
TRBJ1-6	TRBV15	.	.	CATSRDPSTLIHF	TGTGCCACCAGCAGAGACCCCTCGACATTGATCCACTTT
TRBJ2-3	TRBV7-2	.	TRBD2	CASSLVRTSGGANTQYF	TGTGCCAGCAGCTTAGTCCGGACTAGCGGGGGGGCGAATACGCAGTATTTT
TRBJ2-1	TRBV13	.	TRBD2	CASSLRRLAGWNEQFF	TGTGCCAGCAGCTTGAGGAGGCTAGCGGGATGGAATGAGCAGTTCTTC
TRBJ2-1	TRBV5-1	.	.	CASSLVRNSYNEQFF	TGCGCCAGCTCCTTGGTGCGAAACTCCTACAATGAGCAGTTCTTC
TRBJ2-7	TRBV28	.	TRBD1	CASSSPQGAGEQYF	TGTGCCAGCAGCAGCCCCCAGGGGGCGGGCGAGCAGTACTTC
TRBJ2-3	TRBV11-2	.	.	CASSLLDTQYF	TGTGCCAGCAGCTTACTAGATACGCAGTATTTT
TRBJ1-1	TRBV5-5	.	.	CASSLAWGGGTEAFF	TGTGCCAGCAGCTTGGCCTGGGGGGGCGGCACTGAAGCTTTCTTT
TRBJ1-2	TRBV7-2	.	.	CASSPGGGRTIGGYTF	TGTGCCAGCAGCCCCGGGGGTGGACGGACGATCGGTGGCTACACCTTC
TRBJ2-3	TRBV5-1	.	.	CASSDAPAGLADTQYF	TGCGCCAGCAGCGACGCCCCGGCTGGGTTGGCAGATACGCAGTATTTT
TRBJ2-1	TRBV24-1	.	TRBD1	CATSEPGQGYNEQFF	TGTGCCACCAGTGAACCGGGACAGGGATACAATGAGCAGTTCTTC
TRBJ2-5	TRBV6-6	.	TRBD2	CASSYSGPSGGETQYF	TGTGCCAGCAGTTACTCGGGTCCTAGCGGGGGAGAGACCCAGTACTTC
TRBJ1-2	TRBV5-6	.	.	CASSPGGGGYTF	TGTGCCAGCAGCCCGGGGGGTGGCGGCTACACCTTC
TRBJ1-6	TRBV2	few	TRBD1	CASSEGRGNSPLHF	TGTGCCAGCAGTGAAGGCAGGGGGAATTCACCCCTCCACTTT
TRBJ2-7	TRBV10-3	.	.	CAIRGSTLSYEQYF	TGTGCCATCAGAGGAAGTACCCTCTCCTACGAGCAGTACTTC
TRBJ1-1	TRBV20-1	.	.	CSASRSGVANTEAFF	TGCAGTGCTAGTAGGTCAGGGGTGGCGAACACTGAAGCTTTCTTT
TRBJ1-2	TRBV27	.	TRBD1	CASSTHSGQGGYGYGYTF	TGTGCCAGCAGTACCCATAGCGGACAGGGAGGATATGGCTATGGCTACACCTTC
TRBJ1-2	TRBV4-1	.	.	CASSQDGRRRGVGHYGYTF	TGCGCCAGCAGCCAAGATGGGAGAAGAAGGGGAGTGGGGCACTATGGCTACACCTTC
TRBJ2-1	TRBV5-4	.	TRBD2	CASSFGTSGIYNEQFF	TGTGCCAGCAGCTTCGGGACTAGCGGGATATACAATGAGCAGTTCTTC
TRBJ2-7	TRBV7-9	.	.	CASSLRELTSSYEQYF	TGTGCCAGCAGCTTAAGGGAGCTCACGTCCTCCTACGAGCAGTACTTC
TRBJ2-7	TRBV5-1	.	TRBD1	CASSLDGTGGHYEQYF	TGCGCCAGCAGCTTGGATGGGACAGGAGGACACTACGAGCAGTACTTC
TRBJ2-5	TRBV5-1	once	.	CASSLGGRETQYF	TGCGCCAGCAGCTTGGGGGGTCGGGAGACCCAGTACTTC
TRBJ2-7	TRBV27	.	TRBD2	CASSLRGAPYEQYF	TGTGCCAGCAGTTTGCGGGGGGCCCCCTACGAGCAGTACTTC
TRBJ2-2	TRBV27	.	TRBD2	CASSLREVNTGELFF	TGTGCCAGCAGTTTGCGGGAGGTAAACACCGGGGAGCTGTTTTTT
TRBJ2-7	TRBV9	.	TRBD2	CASSVGVAGISYEQYF	TGTGCCAGCAGCGTAGGAGTAGCGGGGATCTCCTACGAGCAGTACTTC
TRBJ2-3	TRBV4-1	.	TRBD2	CASSQDYAGGPTDTQYF	TGCGCCAGCAGCCAAGATTACGCGGGAGGGCCAACAGATACGCAGTATTTT
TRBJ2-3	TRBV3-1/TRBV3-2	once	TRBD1	CASSPGDRGLLDTQYF	TGTGCCAGCAGCCCCGGGGACAGGGGATTATTAGATACGCAGTATTTT
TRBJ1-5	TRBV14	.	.	CASSQRIGTNQPQHF	TGTGCCAGCAGCCAACGGATAGGGACCAATCAGCCCCAGCATTTT
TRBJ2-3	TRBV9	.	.	CASSVSGGGSSDTQYF	TGTGCCAGCAGCGTAAGCGGCGGGGGCTCGTCGGATACGCAGTATTTT
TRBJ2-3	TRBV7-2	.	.	CASSSPPGDTQYF	TGTGCCAGCAGCTCCCCACCAGGAGATACGCAGTATTTT
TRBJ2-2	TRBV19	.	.	CASSTGQSGELFF	TGTGCCAGTAGTACCGGACAGTCCGGGGAGCTGTTTTTT
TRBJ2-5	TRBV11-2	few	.	CASSLVGGETQYF	TGTGCCAGCAGCTTGGTGGGCGGAGAGACCCAGTACTTC
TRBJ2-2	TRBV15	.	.	CATSRSLAAGTGELFF	TGTGCCACCAGCAGATCGCTAGCCGCTGGCACCGGGGAGCTGTTTTTT
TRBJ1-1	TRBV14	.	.	CASSQERPGFFVGGTEAFF	TGTGCCAGCAGCCAAGAACGACCCGGGTTCTTCGTAGGTGGGACTGAAGCTTTCTTT
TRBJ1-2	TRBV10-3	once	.	CAISDFRESGYTF	TGTGCCATCAGTGACTTTAGGGAGTCAGGCTACACCTTC
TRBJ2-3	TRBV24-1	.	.	CATSDATGSDTQYF	TGTGCCACCAGTGATGCGACAGGTTCAGATACGCAGTATTTT
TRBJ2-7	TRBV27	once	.	CASSLRGPYEQYF	TGTGCCAGCAGTTTGCGGGGGCCCTACGAGCAGTACTTC
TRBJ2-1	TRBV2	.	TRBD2	CASSESGGSNEQFF	TGTGCCAGCAGTGAATCGGGGGGGAGCAATGAGCAGTTCTTC
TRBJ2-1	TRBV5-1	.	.	CASSATTGIGNNEQFF	TGCGCCAGCAGCGCCACTACAGGGATAGGAAACAATGAGCAGTTCTTC
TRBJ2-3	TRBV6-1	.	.	CASSDGGATDTQYF	TGTGCCAGCAGTGATGGTGGGGCCACAGATACGCAGTATTTT
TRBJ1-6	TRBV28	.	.	CASSLDSSYNSPLHF	TGTGCCAGCAGTTTAGACAGCTCCTATAATTCACCCCTCCACTTT
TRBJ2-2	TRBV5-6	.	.	CASSLDTGELFF	TGTGCCAGCAGCCTAGACACCGGGGAGCTGTTTTTT
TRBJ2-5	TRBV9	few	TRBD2	CASSVEGGGAMEETQYF	TGTGCCAGCAGCGTAGAAGGCGGGGGGGCCATGGAAGAGACCCAGTACTTC
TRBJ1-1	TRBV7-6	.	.	CASSLAYGDHTEAFF	TGTGCCAGCAGCTTAGCCTACGGGGACCACACTGAAGCTTTCTTT
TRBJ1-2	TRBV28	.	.	CASSLGRGYGYTF	TGTGCCAGCAGTTTAGGGAGAGGATATGGCTACACCTTC
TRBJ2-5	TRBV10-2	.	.	CATQLQETQYF	TGCGCCACCCAACTCCAAGAGACCCAGTACTTC